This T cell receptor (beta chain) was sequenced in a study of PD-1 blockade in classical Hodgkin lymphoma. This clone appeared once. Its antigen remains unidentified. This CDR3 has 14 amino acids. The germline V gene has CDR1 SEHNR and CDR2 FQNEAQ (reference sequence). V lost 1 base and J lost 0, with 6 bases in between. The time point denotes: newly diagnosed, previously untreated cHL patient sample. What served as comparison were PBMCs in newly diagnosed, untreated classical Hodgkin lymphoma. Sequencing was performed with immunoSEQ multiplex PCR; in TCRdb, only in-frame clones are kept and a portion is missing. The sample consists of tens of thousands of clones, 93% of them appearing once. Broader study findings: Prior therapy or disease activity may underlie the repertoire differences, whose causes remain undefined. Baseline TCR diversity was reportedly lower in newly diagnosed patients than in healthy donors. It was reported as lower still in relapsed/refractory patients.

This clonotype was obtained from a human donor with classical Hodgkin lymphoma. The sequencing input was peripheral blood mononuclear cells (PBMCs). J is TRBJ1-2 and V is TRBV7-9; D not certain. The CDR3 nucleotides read TGTGCCAGCAGCTTAGGAAGTGCTAACTATGGCTACACCTTC. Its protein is CASSLGSANYGYTF.